What follows are 11 T cell receptor beta chains derived from one specimen sequenced in a study of blood T cells in healthy people across ages. Primers used in a second PCR of about 7 to 11 cycles were a sample-barcoded 5' primer and a J-beta primer mix. TCRdb independently ran MiXCR on the 5' RACE reads; one entry per CDR3 protein. The table records fewer than 800,000 distinct CDR3 sequences, about 25% of them present only once. These sequences were also reported in another study, on T cells of mothers and their children.

Sequencing was performed on blood. The receptor source for this set is a boy aged 10-17 years in good health.

This chain connects TRBV5-6 to TRBJ1-2; D not certain. The CDR3 is 16 amino acids. Trimming took 3 bases from V and 0 from J, leaving 15 bases between them. Per germline, CDR1 SGHDT and CDR2 YYEEEE. In DNA, the CDR3 is TGTGCCAGCAGCTCTTACACTATGGGCCCTAACTATGGCTACACCTTC. This encodes CASSSYTMGPNYGYTF.

This chain uses TRBV6-5 with TRBJ1-2; no definite D call. The CDR3 covers 14 residues. V was shortened by 7 bases and J by 8 bases, with 20 bases between the two germline ends. Germline V gives CDR1 MNHEY, CDR2 SVGAGI. The CDR3 is CASTKAAFPIGYTF. Written as DNA, the CDR3 is TGTGCCAGCACCAAGGCTGCCTTCCCTATCGGCTACACCTTC.

The table lists this clonotype with a few counts. This chain joins TRBV28 and TRBJ2-3; D remains ambiguous. The germline V and J ends were trimmed by 5 bases and 5 bases, with 17 bases remaining between them. The V gene's germline CDR1 is MDHEN and CDR2 SYDVKM. The CDR3 is 15 amino acids. CDR3 region: CASSPQVRDGDTQYF. In nucleotides, the CDR3 is TGTGCCAGCAGTCCCCAGGTTAGGGATGGAGATACGCAGTATTTT.

V and J are TRBV5-6 and TRBJ2-2; D may be TRBD1 (6 bases). The CDR3 loop spans 17 amino acids. V was trimmed by 4 bases and J by 4 bases, leaving 20 bases between them. Germline V gives CDR1 SGHDT, CDR2 YYEEEE. The CDR3 region is CASSQLFRGPLTGELFF. The CDR3 coding sequence is TGTGCCAGCAGCCAACTTTTCAGGGGTCCCCTCACCGGGGAGCTGTTTTTT. The whole variable domain, remainder taken from reference TRBV5-6 and TRBJ2-2, is DAGVTQSPTHLIKTRGQQVTLRCSPKSGHDTVSWYQQALGQGPQFIFQYYEEEERQRGNFPDRFSGHQFPNYSSELNVNALLLGDSALYLCASSQLFRGPLTGELFFGEGSRLTVL.

This clonotype was seen only a few times. The chain links TRBV28 to TRBJ2-1; the match to TRBD2 covers 8 bases. This CDR3 region has 14 residues. Germline assignment: CDR1 MDHEN and CDR2 SYDVKM. The J segment lost 6 bases and the V segment lost 8 bases, leaving 9 bases of the junction unmatched. The CDR3 region has the DNA TGTGCCAGCGGTTCGGGAGGGCCTATCAATGAGCAGTTCTTC. As protein: CASGSGGPINEQFF.

The chain links TRBV19 to TRBJ2-1; tentative D call: TRBD2 (5 bases). Trimming removed 8 bases from V and 4 bases from J, with 18 bases in between. Germline V gene lookup returns CDR1 LNHDA and CDR2 SQIVND (reference sequence). This CDR3 has 15 amino acids. CDR3 in amino acids: CASEGRGSKYNEQFF. In nucleotides, the CDR3 is TGTGCCAGTGAGGGTCGGGGATCTAAGTACAATGAGCAGTTCTTC.

About this clonotype itself: One junction end disagrees with the germline gene, perhaps due to a read error. V and J are TRBV7-9 and TRBJ2-1; D gene unclear. The CDR3 is made up of 12 amino acids. Looked up from germline, CDR1 is SEHNR and CDR2 is FQNEAQ (reference sequence). In DNA form, the CDR3 reads TGTGCCAGCAGCTTATACGCCTACGAGCAGCACTTC. It specifies CASSLYAYEQHF.

The chain's CDR3 is CSVAENTDTQYF. CDR3 bases: TGCAGCGTTGCGGAAAACACAGATACGCAGTATTTT. This chain connects TRBV29-1 to TRBJ2-3; D ambiguous. Trimming took off 4 bases at V and 2 bases at J, with 7 bases between the two ends. The germline V gene has CDR1 SQVTM and CDR2 ANQGSEA. The CDR3 is made up of 12 amino acids.

This clonotype came up a few times. The gene calls are TRBV7-6 and TRBJ2-7; no reliable D call. V was shortened by 6 bases and J by 6 bases, with 18 bases between the two germline ends. The germline gives CDR1 SGHVS, CDR2 FNYEAQ. This CDR3 region has 14 residues. The CDR3 reads CASRIGPKRLEQYF. Written as DNA, the CDR3 is TGTGCCAGCAGAATTGGACCCAAGAGGCTCGAGCAGTACTTC.

This clonotype was recorded only once. It is unclear where the CDR3 begins or ends on the DNA, so no DNA is shown, and the CDR3 is as TCRdb lists it. The chain couples TRBV12-3 or TRBV12-4 to TRBJ2-3. The CDR3 length is 11 residues, termini included. The CDR3: CASILEDTQYF.

The rearrangement joins TRBV3-1 to TRBJ2-5; no clear D. The J call is doubtful: the DNA matches TRBJ2-1 better. Germline CDR1 and CDR2: LGHDT and YNNKEL (reference sequence). The CDR3 totals 12 residues. The CDR3: CASSFQRFEQFF. In nucleotides, the CDR3 is TGTGCCAGCAGTTTTCAAAGGTTTGAGCAGTTCTTC.